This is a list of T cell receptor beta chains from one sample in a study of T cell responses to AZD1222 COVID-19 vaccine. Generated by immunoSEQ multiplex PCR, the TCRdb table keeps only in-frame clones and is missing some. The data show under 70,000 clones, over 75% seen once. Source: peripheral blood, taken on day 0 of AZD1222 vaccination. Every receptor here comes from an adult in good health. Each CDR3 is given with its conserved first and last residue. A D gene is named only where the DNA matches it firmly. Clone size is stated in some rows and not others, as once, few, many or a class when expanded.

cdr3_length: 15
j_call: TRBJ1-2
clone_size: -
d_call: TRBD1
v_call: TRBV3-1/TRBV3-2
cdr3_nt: TGTGCCAGCAGCCGGATCTCAGGGACAGTCTATGGCTACACCTTC
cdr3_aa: CASSRISGTVYGYTF

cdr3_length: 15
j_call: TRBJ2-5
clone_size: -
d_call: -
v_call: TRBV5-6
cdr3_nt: TGTGCCAGCAGCTTGCTGAGGGGTAGCCAAGAGACCCAGTACTTC
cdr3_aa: CASSLLRGSQETQYF

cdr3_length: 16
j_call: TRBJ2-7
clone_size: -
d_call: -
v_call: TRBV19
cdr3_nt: TGTGCCAGTAGCCCTATATATACCACCCTTTTTCACGAGCAGTACTTC
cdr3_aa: CASSPIYTTLFHEQYF

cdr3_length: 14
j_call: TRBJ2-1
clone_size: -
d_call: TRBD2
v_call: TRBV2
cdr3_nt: TGTGCCAGCAAACTAGCGGGAGGGCTCAATGAGCAGTTCTTC
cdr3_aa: CASKLAGGLNEQFF

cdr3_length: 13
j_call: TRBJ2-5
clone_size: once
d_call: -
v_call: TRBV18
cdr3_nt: TGTGCCAGCTCACCAGGAGAGTGGGAGACCCAGTACTTC
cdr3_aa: CASSPGEWETQYF

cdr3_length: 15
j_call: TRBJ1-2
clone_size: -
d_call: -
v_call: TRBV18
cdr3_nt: TGTGCCAGCCTCCCGACTCGGACGGCTAACTATGGCTACACCTTC
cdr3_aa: CASLPTRTANYGYTF

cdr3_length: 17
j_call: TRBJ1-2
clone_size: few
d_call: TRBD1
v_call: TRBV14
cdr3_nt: TGTGCCAGCAGCCAATTGGGACAGGGGGCGATCGACTATGGCTACACCTTC
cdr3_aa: CASSQLGQGAIDYGYTF

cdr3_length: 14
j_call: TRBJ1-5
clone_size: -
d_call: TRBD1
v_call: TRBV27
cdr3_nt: TGTGCCAGCTCTACGACAGGGACCAATCAGCCCCAGCATTTT
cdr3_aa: CASSTTGTNQPQHF

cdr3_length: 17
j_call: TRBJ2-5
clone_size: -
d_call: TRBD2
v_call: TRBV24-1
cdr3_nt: TGTGCCACCAGTGATTGGGGACTAGCGGGAGAAGGAGAGACCCAGTACTTC
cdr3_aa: CATSDWGLAGEGETQYF

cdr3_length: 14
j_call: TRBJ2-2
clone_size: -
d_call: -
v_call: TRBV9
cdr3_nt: TGTGCCAGCAGCGCGACCGGGAACACCGGGGAGCTGTTTTTT
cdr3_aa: CASSATGNTGELFF

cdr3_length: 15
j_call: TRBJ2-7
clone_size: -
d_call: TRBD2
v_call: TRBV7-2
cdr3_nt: TGTGCCAGCAGCCACGGACTAGCGGACCCCTACGAGCAGTACTTC
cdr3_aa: CASSHGLADPYEQYF

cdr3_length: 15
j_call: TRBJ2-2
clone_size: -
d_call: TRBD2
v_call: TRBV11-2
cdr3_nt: TGTGCCAGCAGCCGACTAGCGGAGAACACCGGGGAGCTGTTTTTT
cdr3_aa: CASSRLAENTGELFF

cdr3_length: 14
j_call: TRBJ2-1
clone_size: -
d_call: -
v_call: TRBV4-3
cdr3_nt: TGCGCCAGCAGCCAAGATTTGGGGATTGATGAGCAGTTCTTC
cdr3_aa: CASSQDLGIDEQFF

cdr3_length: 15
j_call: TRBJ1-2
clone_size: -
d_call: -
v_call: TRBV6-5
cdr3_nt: TGTGCCAGCAGCCCGGGAGTCACGGTTAACTATGGCTACACCTTC
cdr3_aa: CASSPGVTVNYGYTF

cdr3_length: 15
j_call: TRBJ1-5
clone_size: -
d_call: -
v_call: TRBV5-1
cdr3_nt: TGCGCCAGCAGCCCACAGGGCGGTCGCAATCAGCCCCAGCATTTT
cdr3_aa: CASSPQGGRNQPQHF

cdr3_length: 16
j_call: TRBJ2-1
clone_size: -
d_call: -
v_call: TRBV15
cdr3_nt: TGTGCCACCAGCAGAGATGCCCAGGTTGGGTACAATGAGCAGTTCTTC
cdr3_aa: CATSRDAQVGYNEQFF

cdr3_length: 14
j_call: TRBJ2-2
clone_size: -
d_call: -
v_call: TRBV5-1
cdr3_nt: TGCGCCAGCAGCTTGGCCCCGAACACCGGGGAGCTGTTTTTT
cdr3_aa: CASSLAPNTGELFF

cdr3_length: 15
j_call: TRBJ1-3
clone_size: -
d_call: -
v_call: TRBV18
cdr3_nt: TGTGCCAGCTCACCAAGGGACATAACTGGAAACACCATATATTTT
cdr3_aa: CASSPRDITGNTIYF

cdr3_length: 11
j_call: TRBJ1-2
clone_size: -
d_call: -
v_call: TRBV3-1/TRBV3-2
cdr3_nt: TGTGCCAGCAGTAGGAGCTATGGCTACACCTTC
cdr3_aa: CASSRSYGYTF

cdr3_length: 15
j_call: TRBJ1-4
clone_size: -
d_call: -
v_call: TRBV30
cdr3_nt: TGTGCCTGGAGTGCCACCTTTCGGATTAATGAAAAACTGTTTTTT
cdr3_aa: CAWSATFRINEKLFF

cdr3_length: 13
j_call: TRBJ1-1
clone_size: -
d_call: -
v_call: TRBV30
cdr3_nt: TGTGCCTGGAGTTCCCACCAGAGGAGGAAAGCTTTCTTT
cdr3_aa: CAWSSHQRRKAFF

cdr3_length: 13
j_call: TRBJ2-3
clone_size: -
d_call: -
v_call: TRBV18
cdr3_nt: TGTGCCAGCTCACCGAGGGGAACCGATACGCAGTATTTT
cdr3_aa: CASSPRGTDTQYF

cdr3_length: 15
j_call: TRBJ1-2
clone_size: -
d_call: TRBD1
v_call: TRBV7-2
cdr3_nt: TGTGCCAGCAGCTTAATGGGGGGACAGTCCTATGGCTACACCTTC
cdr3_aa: CASSLMGGQSYGYTF

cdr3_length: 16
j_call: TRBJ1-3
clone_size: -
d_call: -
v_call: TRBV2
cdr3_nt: TGTGCCAGCAAGTTGAACAGGGAGAACTCTGGAAACACCATATATTTT
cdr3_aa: CASKLNRENSGNTIYF

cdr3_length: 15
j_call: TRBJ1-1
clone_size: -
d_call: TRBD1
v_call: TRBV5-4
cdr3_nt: TGTGCCAGCAGCTTGGAGGGGGCAATGAACACTGAAGCTTTCTTT
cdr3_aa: CASSLEGAMNTEAFF

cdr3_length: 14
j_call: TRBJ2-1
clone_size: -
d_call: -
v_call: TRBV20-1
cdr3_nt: TGCAGTGCTAGTATAGTCCGCTCCTACAATGAGCAGTTCTTC
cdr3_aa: CSASIVRSYNEQFF

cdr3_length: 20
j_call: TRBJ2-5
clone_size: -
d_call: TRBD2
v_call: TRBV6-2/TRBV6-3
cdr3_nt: TGTGCCAGCAGTTACGAGTCTCCGGGACTAGCGGTACCCGGGGAGGAGACCCAGTACTTC
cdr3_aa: CASSYESPGLAVPGEETQYF

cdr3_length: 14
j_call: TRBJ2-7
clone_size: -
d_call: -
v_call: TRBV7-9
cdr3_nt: TGTGCCAGCAGCATCTTAGCAGACTCCTACGAGCAGTACTTC
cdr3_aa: CASSILADSYEQYF

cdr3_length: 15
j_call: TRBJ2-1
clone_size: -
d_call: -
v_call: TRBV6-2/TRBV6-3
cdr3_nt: TGTGCCAGCAGCAACTCCGGGTTGGAGAGACATGAGCAGTTCTTC
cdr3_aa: CASSNSGLERHEQFF

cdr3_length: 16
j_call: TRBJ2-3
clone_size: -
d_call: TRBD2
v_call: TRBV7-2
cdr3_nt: TGTGCCAGCAGCTTTACGGCGGGAGGTACCGACGGTACGCAGTATTTT
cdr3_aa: CASSFTAGGTDGTQYF

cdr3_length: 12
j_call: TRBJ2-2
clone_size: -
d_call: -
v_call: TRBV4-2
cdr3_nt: TGTGCCAGCAGCGGAAACACCGGGGAGCTGTTTTTT
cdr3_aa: CASSGNTGELFF

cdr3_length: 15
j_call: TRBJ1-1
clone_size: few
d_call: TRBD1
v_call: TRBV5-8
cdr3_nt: TGTGCCAGCAGGCCCGGGACAGGGATCGGGACTGAAGCTTTCTTT
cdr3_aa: CASRPGTGIGTEAFF

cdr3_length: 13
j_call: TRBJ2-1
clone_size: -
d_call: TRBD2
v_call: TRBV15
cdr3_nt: TGTGCCACCAGCAGGCTAGCGGGAGATGAGCAGTTCTTC
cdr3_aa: CATSRLAGDEQFF

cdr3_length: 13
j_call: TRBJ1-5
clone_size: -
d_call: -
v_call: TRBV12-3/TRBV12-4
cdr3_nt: TGTGCCAGCAGTTTGACCTCAAATCAGCCCCAGCATTTT
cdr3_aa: CASSLTSNQPQHF

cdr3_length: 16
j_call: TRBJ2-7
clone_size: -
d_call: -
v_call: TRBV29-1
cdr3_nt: TGCAGCGTTGAGTTTTCCGTTACCGGGGTATCCTACGAGCAGTACTTC
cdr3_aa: CSVEFSVTGVSYEQYF

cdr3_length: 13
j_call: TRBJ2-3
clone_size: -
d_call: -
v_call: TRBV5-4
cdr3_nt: TGTGCCAGCAGCTTGGTTGTCGGGGATACGCAGTATTTT
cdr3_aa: CASSLVVGDTQYF

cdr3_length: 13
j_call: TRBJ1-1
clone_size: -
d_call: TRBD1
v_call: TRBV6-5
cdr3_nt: TGTGCCACCAACAGGGGGCCTCACACTGAAGCTTTCTTT
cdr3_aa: CATNRGPHTEAFF

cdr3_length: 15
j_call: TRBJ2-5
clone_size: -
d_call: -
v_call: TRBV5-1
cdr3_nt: TGCGCCAGCAGCTTGGGAGGTAGCGGCCAAGAGACCCAGTACTTC
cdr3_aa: CASSLGGSGQETQYF